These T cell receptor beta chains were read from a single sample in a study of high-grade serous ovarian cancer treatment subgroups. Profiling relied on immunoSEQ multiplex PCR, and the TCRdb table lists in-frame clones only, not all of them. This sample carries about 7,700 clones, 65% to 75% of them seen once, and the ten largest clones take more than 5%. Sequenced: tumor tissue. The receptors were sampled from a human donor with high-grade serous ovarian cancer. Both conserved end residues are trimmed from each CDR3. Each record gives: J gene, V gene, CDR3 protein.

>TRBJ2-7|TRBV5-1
ASSLGQGIYEQY
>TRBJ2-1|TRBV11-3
ASSLQNSYNEQF
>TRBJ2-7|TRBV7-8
ASSQGLAERSYEQY
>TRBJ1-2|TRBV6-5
ASSYWGPSGNYGYT
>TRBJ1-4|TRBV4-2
ASSQLLDRGGEKLF
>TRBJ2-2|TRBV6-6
ASREDTGELF
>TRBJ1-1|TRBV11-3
ASSLDSKFRAGGNTEAF
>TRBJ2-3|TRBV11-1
ASSSGYPSGLARDTQY
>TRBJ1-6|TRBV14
ASSQYPGQGPNSPLH
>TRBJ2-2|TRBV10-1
AIRVAGEGAGELF
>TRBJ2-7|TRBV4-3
ASSPGPGAGAPYEQY
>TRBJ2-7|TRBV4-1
ASSQAQLGGVYEQY
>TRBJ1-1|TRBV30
AWSSSLNTEAF
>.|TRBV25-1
ASSESGSSNEQY
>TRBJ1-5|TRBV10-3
AISEGRQPQH
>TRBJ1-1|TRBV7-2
ASSSYRGSSTNTEAF
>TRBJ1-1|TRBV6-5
ASSGGWTEAF
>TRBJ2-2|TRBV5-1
ASSYLAAANTGELF
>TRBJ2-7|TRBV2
ASSEATEQY
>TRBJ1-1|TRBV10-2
ASVQLGGTEAF
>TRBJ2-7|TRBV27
ASKRQGPYEQY
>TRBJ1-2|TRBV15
ATSSGSNNYGYT
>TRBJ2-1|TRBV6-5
ASSWTSGNNEQF
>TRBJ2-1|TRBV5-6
ASLGLAGRGEQF
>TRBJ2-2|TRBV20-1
SAIGTGELF
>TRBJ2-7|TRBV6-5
ASSYSPSNVYEQY
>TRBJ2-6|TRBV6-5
ASSYSPRGANVLT
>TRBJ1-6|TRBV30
AGSGEPHSPLH
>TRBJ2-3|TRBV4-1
ASSNSGRALNTQY
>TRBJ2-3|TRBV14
ASSQTFSGSEVTDTQY
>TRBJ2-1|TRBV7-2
ASSLGGQVDEQF
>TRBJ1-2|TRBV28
ASSYQGAWVGGYT
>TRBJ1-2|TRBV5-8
ASRTTGGLNYGYT
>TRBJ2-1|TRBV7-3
ASSLRPGGDEQF
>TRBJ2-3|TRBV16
ASSQSMDTQY
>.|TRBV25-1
ASSRNGEQY
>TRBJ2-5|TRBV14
ASSSTIRRQETQY
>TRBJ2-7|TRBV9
ASSVERSSYEQY
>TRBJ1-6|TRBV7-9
ASSLGGPYNSPLH
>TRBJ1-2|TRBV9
ASSVGTGDAYGYT
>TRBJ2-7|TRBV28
ASSWTGRHYRYEQY
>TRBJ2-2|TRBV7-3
ASTPDGYGRGELF
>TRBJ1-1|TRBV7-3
ASSLGTGLLNTEAF
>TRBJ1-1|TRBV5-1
ASSFDVNTEAF
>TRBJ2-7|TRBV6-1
ASSESGREHEQY
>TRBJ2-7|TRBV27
ASSLWGGVPYEQY
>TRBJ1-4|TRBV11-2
ASSRTVATNEKLF
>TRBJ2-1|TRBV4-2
ASSQDPLAGDFYNEQF
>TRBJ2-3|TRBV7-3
ASSLNLDRQY
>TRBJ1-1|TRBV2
ASSITGSAF
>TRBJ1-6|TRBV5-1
ASNDGGNSPLH